The 22 T cell receptor beta chains reported below all come from one sample, sequenced in a study of blood T cell repertoires in COVID-19. Only in-frame clones appear in the TCRdb table, and some are missing; sequencing was by immunoSEQ multiplex PCR. The sample yields approximately 94,000 clones, roughly 80% seen once. Sequenced material: peripheral blood. These receptors came from a man in his 70s with active or convalescent COVID-19.

The chain is built from TRBV2 and TRBJ2-7; TRBD1 matches 10 bases. Germline V CDR1 and CDR2: SNHLY, FYNNEI. Trimming at V came to 10 bases and at J to 3 bases, leaving 12 bases not matched to a gene. The CDR3 is made up of 15 amino acids. The CDR3 here is CAIPKPGQGLYEQYF. CDR3 bases: TGTGCCATTCCCAAACCGGGACAGGGGCTCTACGAGCAGTACTTC. The full variable domain, its missing parts supplied by reference TRBV2 and TRBJ2-7, is EPEVTQTPSHQVTQMGQEVILRCVPISNHLYFYWYRQILGQKVEFLVSFYNNEISEKSEIFDDQFSVERPDGSNFTLKIRSTKLEDSAMYFCAIPKPGQGLYEQYFGPGTRLTVT.

The gene calls are TRBV3-1 (or the pseudogene TRBV3-2) and TRBJ2-2; 8 nucleotides align to TRBD2. The CDR3 contains 14 residues. Unmatched junction bases numbered 2, after V lost 1 base and J lost 7 bases. The germline V gene encodes CDR1 LGHDT and CDR2 YNNKEL (reference sequence). As DNA, the CDR3 is TGTGCCAGCAGCCAAGGGGCGGGGGGCGGGGAGCTGTTTTTT. It translates to CASSQGAGGGELFF.

The V and J genes are TRBV5-1 and TRBJ2-3; 8 nucleotides line up with TRBD1. The CDR3 is made up of 15 amino acids. Germline values: CDR1 SGHRS, CDR2 YFSETQ. Trimming took 0 bases from V and 6 from J; bases not matched to a gene: 6. This CDR3 is CASSLGSGGWDTQYF. CDR3 nucleotide sequence: TGCGCCAGCAGCTTGGGATCAGGGGGCTGGGATACGCAGTATTTT.

The chain carries TRBV9 and TRBJ2-1; D is possibly TRBD2 (5 bases). The germline V and J ends were trimmed by 0 bases and 0 bases, with 16 bases remaining between them. CDR3 length: 18 residues. CDR1 SGDLS and CDR2 YYNGEE come from the germline V gene. CDR3 sequence reads: CASSVAPLRARSYNEQFF. In DNA form, the CDR3 reads TGTGCCAGCAGCGTAGCCCCCTTGCGGGCCCGCTCCTACAATGAGCAGTTCTTC.

The chain uses TRBV29-1 and TRBJ2-1; 8 bases map to TRBD2. The trim removed 7 bases at V and 4 bases at J, leaving 9 bases unmatched. From germline, CDR1 is SQVTM and CDR2 ANQGSEA. The CDR3 sequence is 14 residues long. CDR3 region: CSAAAAGVYNEQFF. The CDR3 DNA follows: TGCAGCGCCGCCGCAGCGGGGGTGTACAATGAGCAGTTCTTC.

V and J are TRBV27 and TRBJ2-1; 10 bases match TRBD2. There are 16 residues in the CDR3. The germline CDR1 and CDR2 sequences are MNHEY and SMNVEV (reference sequence). Germline trimming cut 6 bases from V and 0 bases from J; bases unmatched to any gene: 5. The CDR3 protein is CASSYLAGDSYNEQFF. The CDR3, as DNA: TGTGCCAGCAGCTACCTAGCGGGAGACTCCTACAATGAGCAGTTCTTC.

The gene calls are TRBV19 and TRBJ1-1, with 7 bases lining up with TRBD1. CDR1 is LNHDA, CDR2 SQIVND, per germline (reference sequence). The V segment lost 6 bases and the J segment 10 bases; nucleotides outside the gene matches: 14. This CDR3 region has 14 residues. The chain's CDR3 is CASSPTTGMVGAFF. The DNA of the CDR3 is TGTGCCAGTAGCCCTACGACAGGGATGGTGGGAGCTTTCTTT. The full variable domain, with the rest looked up from reference TRBV19 and TRBJ1-1, is DGGITQSPKYLFRKEGQNVTLSCEQNLNHDAMYWYRQDPGQGLRLIYYSQIVNDFQKGDIAEGYSVSREKKESFPLTVTSAQKNPTAFYLCASSPTTGMVGAFFGQGTRLTVV.

The genes are TRBV2 and TRBJ2-5, with 7 bases fitting TRBD1. The CDR3 loop spans 16 amino acids. Per germline, CDR1 SNHLY and CDR2 FYNNEI. V was clipped by 2 bases and J by 4 bases; unmatched bases: 10. The CDR3 sequence: CASSELQGIIGETQYF. CDR3 in DNA: TGTGCCAGCAGTGAATTACAGGGGATTATCGGAGAGACCCAGTACTTC.

The rearrangement uses TRBV6-2 or TRBV6-3 and TRBJ1-1; 9 nucleotides align to TRBD1. V was clipped by 6 bases and J by 8 bases; unmatched bases: 10. The CDR3 is made up of 14 amino acids. Germline V gene data show CDR1 as MNHEY and CDR2 as SVGEGT. CDR3 loop: CASSDGLTGGEAFF. In DNA, the CDR3 is TGTGCCAGCAGCGACGGGCTGACAGGGGGAGAAGCTTTCTTT.

The genes are TRBV5-6 and TRBJ2-5, with D possibly TRBD2 on 6 matching bases. The CDR3 sequence is 13 residues long. Germline-derived CDR1 and CDR2 are SGHDT and YYEEEE. V was trimmed by 2 bases and J by 3 bases, leaving 8 bases between them. CDR3 DNA: TGTGCCAGCAGCTTTTCGGGAGAAGAGACCCAGTACTTC. Protein: CASSFSGEETQYF. The variable domain in full, completed from reference TRBV5-6 and TRBJ2-5, reads DAGVTQSPTHLIKTRGQQVTLRCSPKSGHDTVSWYQQALGQGPQFIFQYYEEEERQRGNFPDRFSGHQFPNYSSELNVNALLLGDSALYLCASSFSGEETQYFGPGTRLLVL.

This chain joins TRBV14 and TRBJ2-5, with D perhaps TRBD2 (5 bases). Trimming removed 1 base from V and 4 bases from J, with 13 bases in between. The CDR3 consists of 15 residues. Per germline, CDR1 SGHDN and CDR2 FVKESK. In DNA, the CDR3 is TGTGCCAGCAGCCAAGTACGGCTAGCTGGAGAGACCCAGTACTTC. This sequence encodes CASSQVRLAGETQYF.

V and J are TRBV5-4 and TRBJ1-2; D is possibly TRBD1 (6 bases). This CDR3 is built from 14 residues. The germline gives CDR1 SGHNT, CDR2 YYREEE (reference sequence). The V gene lost 4 bases and the J gene lost 8 bases, with 18 bases spanning the gap. The CDR3 region is CASSRRTAPEGYTF. CDR3 DNA sequence: TGTGCCAGCAGCCGGCGGACAGCACCGGAGGGCTACACCTTC.

This sequence joins TRBV27 and TRBJ1-6; a possible D gene is TRBD1 (5 bases). CDR3 length: 14 amino acids. Per germline, CDR1 MNHEY and CDR2 SMNVEV (reference sequence). The germline V and J ends were trimmed by 1 base and 10 bases, with 11 bases remaining between them. This CDR3 reads CASSLFPGFSPLHF. Written as DNA, the CDR3 is TGTGCCAGCAGTTTATTTCCAGGGTTCTCACCCCTCCACTTT.

This sequence joins TRBV9 and TRBJ2-2, with 12 positions matching TRBD1. Losses at the gene ends were 2 bases for V and 2 bases for J; bases not matched to a gene: 1. In germline, CDR1 is SGDLS, CDR2 YYNGEE. The CDR3 runs to 16 residues. CDR3 sequence reads: CASSVGQGANTGELFF. The DNA for the CDR3 is TGTGCCAGCAGCGTGGGACAGGGGGCCAACACCGGGGAGCTGTTTTTT.

This clone was seen only once. V usage is TRBV30 and J usage is TRBJ1-6; 9 nucleotides match TRBD1. Germline V lookup: CDR1 GTSNPN, CDR2 SVGIG (reference sequence). This CDR3 has 15 residues. V lost 0 bases, J lost 7 bases, and 4 bases stayed unmatched. CDR3 protein: CAWSVLGQGNSPLHF. The DNA for the CDR3 is TGTGCCTGGAGTGTATTAGGACAGGGGAATTCACCCCTCCACTTT.

The chain has TRBV5-1 and TRBJ1-1, with D perhaps TRBD1 (6 bases). Per the germline V gene, CDR1 is SGHRS and CDR2 is YFSETQ. Trimming removed 0 bases from V and 0 bases from J, with 12 bases in between. The CDR3 loop spans 16 amino acids. This CDR3 reads CASSLVQGPMNTEAFF. The CDR3 nucleotides read TGCGCCAGCAGCTTGGTTCAGGGGCCCATGAACACTGAAGCTTTCTTT.

V is TRBV24-1 and J is TRBJ2-1, with D unresolved. The CDR3 spans 16 residues. V lost 1 base and J 0 bases, leaving 9 bases between the germline ends. CDR1 and CDR2 (germline): KGHDR, SFDVKD. The CDR3 sequence is CATSDFAPSSYNEQFF. The DNA of the CDR3 is TGTGCCACCAGTGATTTCGCCCCGAGCTCCTACAATGAGCAGTTCTTC.

The rearrangement links TRBV30 to TRBJ2-5, with 11 nucleotides matching TRBD2. V dropped 5 bases and J dropped 5; count of bases not matched to a gene: 10. Germline V gene sequence: CDR1 GTSNPN, CDR2 SVGIG (reference sequence). The CDR3 totals 15 residues. The CDR3 region is CAWGMGASGRETQYF. CDR3 nucleotides: TGTGCCTGGGGAATGGGGGCTAGCGGGAGGGAGACCCAGTACTTC.

This clone is a singleton in its sample. The V gene is TRBV13, the J gene TRBJ2-7; D is unclear. The V and J ends lost 5 bases and 1 base respectively, with 12 bases between them. The CDR3 is 14 amino acids. Germline V gives CDR1 PRHDT, CDR2 FYEKMQ (reference sequence). The CDR3 DNA follows: TGTGCCAGCAGCCCCTCTACAGTATCCTACGAGCAGTACTTC. As protein: CASSPSTVSYEQYF.

The chain is built from TRBV24-1 and TRBJ1-2; possible D gene TRBD1, 5 bases. The CDR3 has 11 residues. Germline V gene sequence: CDR1 KGHDR, CDR2 SFDVKD. Trimming removed 12 bases from V and 8 bases from J, with 15 bases in between. This chain's CDR3 is CASAGREGYTF. In DNA, the CDR3 is TGTGCCTCCGCGGGGCGCGAGGGCTACACCTTC.

Only a few counts were recorded for this clone. V is TRBV27 and J is TRBJ2-1, with TRBD1 as a possible D gene (5 bases). The CDR3 loop spans 16 amino acids. V gave up 3 bases and J gave up 9 bases, with 21 bases separating them. The germline V gene encodes CDR1 MNHEY and CDR2 SMNVEV (reference sequence). The CDR3 is CASSFIGDDSQPEQFF. In DNA form, the CDR3 reads TGTGCCAGCAGTTTTATAGGAGACGACAGTCAGCCTGAGCAGTTCTTC.

The chain uses TRBV6-5 and TRBJ1-6, with TRBD1 matching 10 bases. Germline trimming cut 6 bases from V and 8 bases from J; bases unmatched to any gene: 4. The CDR3 runs to 14 residues. Germline V CDR1 and CDR2: MNHEY, SVGAGI. CDR3 nucleotide sequence: TGTGCCAGCAGGCCCGACAGGGGGCATTCACCCCTCCACTTT. It encodes CASRPDRGHSPLHF.